These T cell receptor beta chains were read from a single sample in a study of blood T cell repertoires in COVID-19. Sequenced by immunoSEQ multiplex PCR; TCRdb stores in-frame clones only, minus some. The sample consists of over 60,000 clones, more than 75% of them appearing once. The sample was peripheral blood. The receptors originated from a man aged 60-69 years with acute or convalescent COVID-19. Each CDR3 is given without its conserved first and last residue.

v_call: TRBV2; cdr3_aa: ASNTGAAPLH
v_call: TRBV6-5; cdr3_aa: ASSRGQGNSPLH
v_call: TRBV6-5; cdr3_aa: ASRQGNQPQH
v_call: TRBV3-1/TRBV3-2; cdr3_aa: ASSHRGNGYT
v_call: TRBV3-1/TRBV3-2; cdr3_aa: ASSQGQGARNTIY
v_call: TRBV6-4; cdr3_aa: ASSEGGSGRTDTQY
v_call: TRBV9; cdr3_aa: ASSVGSSYEQY
v_call: TRBV12-3/TRBV12-4; cdr3_aa: ASSSGLSTTQY
v_call: TRBV25-1; cdr3_aa: ASSDSRLTGGIEALH
v_call: TRBV18; cdr3_aa: ASSPLGTEYNEQF
v_call: TRBV11-3; cdr3_aa: ASTSGQGNTGELF
v_call: TRBV7-2; cdr3_aa: ASSFTRIQSNQPQH
v_call: TRBV5-1; cdr3_aa: ASSRGQPSTDTQY
v_call: TRBV6-5; cdr3_aa: ASGTVDTEAF
v_call: TRBV19; cdr3_aa: ASSIGGVGEKLF
v_call: TRBV6-2/TRBV6-3; cdr3_aa: ASSYSTGNALH
v_call: TRBV27; cdr3_aa: ASSSTPRGNQPQH
v_call: TRBV5-6; cdr3_aa: ASSLALSGNTIY
v_call: TRBV5-4; cdr3_aa: ASSSPDGTANYGYT
v_call: TRBV4-1; cdr3_aa: ASSPRTGTGLLPSF
v_call: TRBV12-5; cdr3_aa: ASGFPQLGEADTQY
v_call: TRBV5-6; cdr3_aa: ASSLRLGGYT
v_call: TRBV3-1/TRBV3-2; cdr3_aa: ASSPQYSNEQY
v_call: TRBV5-1; cdr3_aa: ASSLFGLDTDTQY
v_call: TRBV3-1/TRBV3-2; cdr3_aa: ASSHLDRVGGYT
v_call: TRBV3-1/TRBV3-2; cdr3_aa: ASSLLSQGNYGYT
v_call: TRBV18; cdr3_aa: ASSPYGGTNEKLF
v_call: TRBV6-4; cdr3_aa: ASSRLAGPFAEQF